This T cell receptor (beta chain) was sequenced for a study of control samples from healthy donors and cancer patients. Some clones are missing from TCRdb's copy, which holds only in-frame ones; the method was immunoSEQ multiplex PCR. The repertoire holds 95,000 to 150,000 clones, with about nine tenths as singletons. The V and J ends lost 0 bases and 1 base, in that order; junction bases with no gene match: 6. CDR1 and CDR2 (germline): MGHRA, YSYEKL. This CDR3 spans 17 amino acids. This chain joins TRBV4-1 and TRBJ2-3, with 8 bases that match TRBD2. Input material: blood. The sequence derives from a woman aged 18-29 years in good health. The CDR3 reads CASSQDEGLVGTDTQYF. The CDR3 nucleotides are TGCGCCAGCAGCCAAGATGAGGGACTAGTGGGCACAGATACGCAGTATTTT.